The present T cell receptor (beta chain) was sequenced within a study of human T cells and chemical hapten exposure. Whole-study results and caveats: Against controls, expanded TCRs gave rise to significantly more large CDR3 similarity clusters. As patch test score rose, PT1 expanded TCR counts tended to rise as well.

Germline loops: CDR1 SGHRS, CDR2 YFSETQ. V dropped 0 bases and J dropped 3 bases, with 12 bases sitting between them. The CDR3 is 16 residues long. The time point: patch test 2, 6 weeks after DPC sensitization. Treatment indicated: therapeutic diphenylcyclopropenone sensitization with weekly scalp DPC. It was from unfractionated whole blood that total RNA was extracted. Blood sampling preceded each patch test application. Via MiXCR, TCRdb re-called the RACE reads, giving one row per CDR3 protein. The sample lists 35,000 to 45,000 distinct CDR3 sequences; roughly 10% were seen once. The table lists this clonotype with many counts. The antigen remains unidentified.

This sample comprised whole blood, obtained in connection with sensitization to the hapten diphenylcyclopropenone (DPC). The TCR originated in a woman aged 25 to 39 with alopecia areata. Some clones in this sample may be carry-over from other donors' samples. The chain employs TRBV5-1 and TRBJ2-2; a weak D match, TRBD2 (6 bases). The CDR3 loop is CASSLVGDSHTGELFF. For the CDR3, the DNA is TGCGCCAGCAGCTTGGTGGGGGACTCTCACACCGGGGAGCTGTTTTTT.